This entry is about one T cell receptor beta chain. Its specificity is not known. The authors incorporated unique molecular identifiers into the TCR beta cDNA libraries. Roughly 500,000 cDNA molecules were obtained from around 0.96 to 9.9 million T cells. TCRdb analysed the PCR reads with MiXCR anew, one entry per CDR3 protein. The table records roughly 200,000 distinct CDR3 sequences, 29% of them present only once. The data originate from a study of post-analysis software for immune sequencing data. The overall study: In terms of disease course, relapsing-remitting, secondary progressive and progressive-relapsing multiple sclerosis were included.

The CDR3 consists of 15 residues. V was clipped by 3 bases and J by 1 base, with 10 bases between them. Germline CDR1 is SGHNT and CDR2 is YENEEA. Study conclusions and caveats: Controls significantly exceeded multiple sclerosis patients in normalized Chao1 diversity. The five TRBV segments detected at higher frequency in patients than in controls included TRBV5-6, TRBV5-1 and TRBV20-1. Strong same-batch co-clustering of samples appeared with F measure clustering.

What was sequenced was blood. This sequence originates from a girl under 18 with multiple sclerosis. This chain uses TRBV11-3 with TRBJ2-1; D may be TRBD1 (5 bases). CDR3 residues: CASSFRVGSYNEQFF. The CDR3 DNA reads TGTGCCAGCAGCTTCAGGGTAGGGTCCTACAATGAGCAGTTCTTC.